Below, 15 T cell receptor beta chains from the same sample are listed, as sequenced in a study of blood T cell repertoires in COVID-19. Sequenced by immunoSEQ multiplex PCR; TCRdb stores in-frame clones only, minus some. The data contain 200,000 to 250,000 clones, approximately 85% of them singletons. The source material was peripheral blood. These receptors were obtained from a woman between 65 and 79 years old with acute or convalescent COVID-19.

This chain uses TRBV6-5 with TRBJ1-5, with TRBD1 matching 9 bases. The CDR3 is 14 amino acids. Germline V gives CDR1 MNHEY, CDR2 SVGAGI. Trimming at V came to 7 bases and at J to 5 bases, leaving 6 bases not matched to a gene. Here the CDR3 DNA reads TGTGCCAGCAACCGGGACAGGGTGGATCAGCCCCAGCATTTT. Protein: CASNRDRVDQPQHF.

The chain is built from TRBV25-1 and TRBJ1-1, with D tentatively TRBD1 (6 bases). Deletions cut 5 bases from V and 11 bases from J, with 21 bases between. The germline V gene has CDR1 MGHDK and CDR2 SYGVNS. The CDR3 length is 14 residues. The CDR3 DNA is TGTGCCAGCAGTCGGGCCGCAGGGGAGGGGGATGCTTTCTTT. The encoded protein is CASSRAAGEGDAFF.

This clone turned up a few times. The chain employs TRBV19 and TRBJ1-5; 8 nucleotides match TRBD1. The CDR3 is 15 amino acids. CDR1 LNHDA and CDR2 SQIVND come from the germline V gene (reference sequence). The trim removed 5 bases at V and 4 bases at J, leaving 7 bases unmatched. CDR3 amino acids: CASSFSDRENQPQHF. The CDR3 DNA follows: TGTGCCAGTAGTTTCTCGGACAGGGAGAATCAGCCCCAGCATTTT.

CDR3 DNA sequence: TGTGCCAGCAGCTTAGTGACCGGGGGAAGAACTGAAGCTTTCTTT. Translated: CASSLVTGGRTEAFF. The rearrangement joins TRBV7-2 to TRBJ1-1; D possibly corresponds to TRBD1 (5 bases). This CDR3 comprises 15 residues. Germline V gives CDR1 SGHTA, CDR2 FQGNSA. The V and J ends lost 1 base and 5 bases respectively, with 14 bases between them.

This rearrangement joins TRBV6-5 to TRBJ2-7; 7 nucleotides line up with TRBD1. J lost 4 bases, V lost 8 bases, and 8 bases had no gene match. The germline V gene has CDR1 MNHEY and CDR2 SVGAGI. This CDR3 is 13 amino acids long. The DNA for the CDR3 is TGTGCCAGCGGGATGACAGGGCTGTACGAGCAGTACTTC. This translates into CASGMTGLYEQYF.

This sequence joins TRBV18 and TRBJ1-1, with D possibly being TRBD1 (5 bases). This CDR3 is built from 15 residues. V dropped 6 bases and J dropped 7 bases, with 21 bases sitting between them. Germline V gene lookup returns CDR1 KGHSH and CDR2 LQKENI. The CDR3 DNA follows: TGTGCCAGCTCGCGCTCAACCGGGACGGGGGGTGAAGCTTTCTTT. Translation gives CASSRSTGTGGEAFF.

This clone was recorded a few times. The V and J genes are TRBV5-4 and TRBJ1-1, with 12 bases identical to TRBD1. Unmatched junction bases numbered 8, after V lost 1 base and J lost 7 bases. The CDR3 sequence is 16 residues long. In germline, CDR1 is SGHNT, CDR2 YYREEE (reference sequence). As DNA, the CDR3 is TGTGCCAGCAGCTTGCGGGACAGGGGGCAGAATGATGAAGCTTTCTTT. It specifies CASSLRDRGQNDEAFF.

The chain recombines TRBV5-1 with TRBJ2-6; D possibly corresponds to TRBD1 (5 bases). Germline assignment: CDR1 SGHRS and CDR2 YFSETQ. The CDR3 runs 16 residues. With 3 bases removed from V and 2 bases from J, the gap between germline ends came to 12 bases. CDR3 sequence reads: CASSSQGGAGANVLTF. CDR3 DNA: TGCGCCAGCAGCTCCCAGGGCGGCGCTGGGGCCAACGTCCTGACTTTC.

The CDR3 nucleotides read TGTGCCAGCAGCCAAGGCCGGAGCGGGGGGACCTATTCCTACAATGAGCAGTTCTTC. This sequence encodes CASSQGRSGGTYSYNEQFF. The V gene is TRBV4-2, the J gene TRBJ2-1; 9 bases fit TRBD2. CDR3 length equals 19 residues. The germline CDR1 and CDR2 sequences are LGHNA and YNFKEQ. Trimming cost V 1 base and J 1 base; bases outside gene matches: 11.

V gene TRBV19 combines with J gene TRBJ1-5; tentatively, D is TRBD1 (5 bases). Deletions cut 7 bases from V and 5 bases from J, with 12 bases between. This CDR3 has 13 amino acids. Germline-derived CDR1 and CDR2 are LNHDA and SQIVND (reference sequence). The CDR3 coding sequence is TGTGCCAGTACCAGAGCCAGGGATCAGCCCCAGCATTTT. This gives the protein CASTRARDQPQHF.

The V call is TRBV6-1, the J call TRBJ2-7; D possibly corresponds to TRBD2 (6 bases). Trimming left V 0 bases short and J 2 bases short, with 11 bases between. Germline V CDR1 and CDR2: MNHNS, SASEGT. The CDR3 is 15 residues long. The CDR3 region is CASSEAPAGPYEQYF. CDR3 nucleotide sequence: TGTGCCAGCAGTGAAGCCCCGGCGGGGCCCTACGAGCAGTACTTC.

This chain uses TRBV27 with TRBJ1-1; D is unresolved. The CDR3 consists of 12 residues. CDR1 MNHEY and CDR2 SMNVEV come from the germline V gene (reference sequence). Trimming removed 1 base from V and 8 bases from J, with 8 bases in between. The CDR3 is CASSLFGREAFF. The DNA of the CDR3 is TGTGCCAGCAGTTTATTCGGGAGGGAAGCTTTCTTT.

The chain recombines TRBV5-1 with TRBJ1-2, with 7 bases that match TRBD1. The junction had 8 bases not matched to a gene; V was cut back by 3 bases and J by 3 bases. Looked up from germline, CDR1 is SGHRS and CDR2 is YFSETQ. The CDR3 runs to 15 residues. The CDR3 DNA reads TGCGCCAGCAGCTCGATTGGACAGGACCACTATGGCTACACCTTC. This encodes CASSSIGQDHYGYTF.

This chain joins TRBV28 and TRBJ1-6, with D hard to call. Between the trimmed V and J ends, which lost 5 bases and 8 bases, there was a span of 25 bases. Germline assignment: CDR1 MDHEN and CDR2 SYDVKM. This CDR3 has 18 residues. CDR3 sequence (DNA): TGTGCCAGCAGTCCCATGGGAGTTGAGTTGCGGGGTGATTCACCCCTCCACTTT. Its translation is CASSPMGVELRGDSPLHF.

This chain connects TRBV4-3 to TRBJ2-2; D may be TRBD1 (6 bases). There are 14 residues in the CDR3. The germline V and J ends were trimmed by 1 base and 6 bases, with 9 bases remaining between them. Germline CDR1 and CDR2: LGHNA and YSLEER. DNA for the CDR3: TGCGCCAGCAGCCAAGGTGGACAGTCCGGGGAGCTGTTTTTT. As protein: CASSQGGQSGELFF.